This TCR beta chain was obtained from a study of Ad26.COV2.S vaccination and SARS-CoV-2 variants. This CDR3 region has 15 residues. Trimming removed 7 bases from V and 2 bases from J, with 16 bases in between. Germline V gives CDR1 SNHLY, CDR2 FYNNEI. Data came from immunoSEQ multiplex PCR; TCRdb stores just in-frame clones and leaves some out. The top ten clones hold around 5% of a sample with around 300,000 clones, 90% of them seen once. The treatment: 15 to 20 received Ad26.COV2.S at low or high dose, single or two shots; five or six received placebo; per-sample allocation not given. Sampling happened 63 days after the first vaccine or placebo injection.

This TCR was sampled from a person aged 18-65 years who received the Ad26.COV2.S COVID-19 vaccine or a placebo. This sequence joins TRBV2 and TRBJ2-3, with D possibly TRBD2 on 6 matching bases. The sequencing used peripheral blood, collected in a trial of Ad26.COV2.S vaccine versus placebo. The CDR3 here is CASKGLAIDTDTQYF. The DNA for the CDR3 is TGTGCCAGCAAAGGGCTAGCGATAGACACAGATACGCAGTATTTT.